This record covers a single T cell receptor beta chain. What antigen it recognizes has not been identified. No base-level quality is on record; no much larger clone is a single base apart. The immunoSEQ Assay, a bias-controlled multiplex PCR, was used to amplify TCRbeta CDR3 regions from genomic DNA. The source study handled its data this way. The number of nucleated cells in each sample was estimated from the amplification of reference gene primers within the assay. To quantify the absolute abundance of each unique TCRbeta CDR3 rearrangement, sequence reads were collapsed and filtered. For each sample, productive Simpson clonality was calculated by taking the square root of Simpson's diversity index across productive rearrangements. Here the immuneACCESS table is served through TCRdb, limited to in-frame sequences with V and J called. Missing clones are a known gap in these copies; in checked studies unresolved V genes cover under half, and the rest lacks a known reason. The DNA gave D and trimming, while V, J and clone size come from that table. For this sample the table gives 200,000 to 250,000 clones, of which roughly four fifths were detected only once. Approximately 5% of the sample belongs to the ten largest clones.

At one collaborating source in Seattle, patients were enrolled during active infection and were followed longitudinally through the course of disease. Whole blood was collected in K2EDTA tubes by collaborating institutions according to the institutions' own protocols. Collaborator samples were shipped for TCRbeta analysis as frozen whole blood, isolated PBMCs, or DNA extracted from either sample type. These data come from a study of blood T cell repertoires in COVID-19 (dated by TCRdb to 2020 to 2022). Regarding the complete study: Samples covering the acute and convalescent phases of COVID-19 were provided by collaborators in the United States, Italy and Spain. A freely available public database, intended as a resource for researchers studying the immune response to SARS-CoV-2, is where the repertoires were released. The material from the prospective study consisted of cDNA or gDNA derived from T cells, B-cell-depleted T cells, or PBMCs. Deeply sampled blood TCRbeta repertoires from subjects exposed to, actively infected with, or recovered from COVID-19 were included in the dataset. Where available, HLA class I and class II types were taken from metadata supplied by the sample provider and were not determined by assay-based typing. Nearly every sample came with metadata listing a de-identified subject ID, COVID-19 status, age in years and sex. The samples were drawn from two sources: the first 160 participants of the ongoing ImmuneRACE study, and over 1,000 subjects contributed by 6 global collaborators.

What the work shows at the level of the full study, not this receptor alone: The amount of clinical and demographic metadata varied by source and participant and was provided uncurated.

V loses 1 base, J loses 5 bases, and the germline ends lie 11 bases apart. The CDR3, from cysteine to phenylalanine, totals 14 residues. Kept here is only the CDR3 DNA, which spans 42 bases and is read in frame from base 1. The germline V gene specifies LGHNA as CDR1 and YSLEER as CDR2. The chain couples TRBV4-3 to TRBJ2-5, with TRBD1 perhaps the D gene, on 6 matching bases. Sequences were obtained from peripheral blood. The clonotype comes from a woman in her seventies with COVID-19, enrolled during active disease. The CDR3 protein is CASSQARGGETQYF. The nucleotide sequence is given as TGCGCCAGCAGCCAAGCCCGAGGGGGTGAGACCCAGTACTTC.